A single sample gave rise to the 6 T cell receptor beta chains below, sequenced in a study of circulating and synovial CD4+ cells in juvenile arthritis. Libraries were prepared by immunoSEQ multiplex PCR; TCRdb keeps only in-frame clonotypes and omits some of them. The sample shows about 1,500 clones, roughly 95% of them seen only once. The sample consisted of CD4+ T cells from synovial fluid. All receptors come from a human donor with juvenile idiopathic arthritis.

The chain uses TRBV7-9 and TRBJ2-3; TRBD1 might be the D (6 bases). V was pared by 5 bases and J by 0 bases, with 15 bases between. The CDR3 length is 16 residues. CDR1 is SEHNR, CDR2 FQNEAQ, per germline (reference sequence). The CDR3 loop reads CASSPPGHYSTDTQYF. The CDR3 DNA is TGTGCCAGCAGCCCACCGGGACATTACAGCACAGATACGCAGTATTTT.

This clone was observed once. The chain employs TRBV5-4 and TRBJ2-5, with D perhaps TRBD2 (5 bases). Germline CDR1 SGHNT, CDR2 YYREEE (reference sequence). This CDR3 spans 13 amino acids. V lost 4 bases, J lost 4 bases, and 11 bases lay in between. The CDR3 region is CASSGGSLETQYF. Written as DNA, the CDR3 is TGTGCCAGCAGCGGTGGGAGTCTAGAGACCCAGTACTTC.

The chain combines TRBV30 with TRBJ1-1; TRBD1 is a possible D gene (5 bases). V shed 3 bases and J shed 1 base, with 18 bases lying between them. This CDR3 is built from 16 residues. In germline, CDR1 is GTSNPN, CDR2 SVGIG (reference sequence). In nucleotides, the CDR3 is TGTGCCTGGAGCCCATCTGGGGGGGTATGGAACACTGAAGCTTTCTTT. This sequence encodes CAWSPSGGVWNTEAFF.

The chain joins TRBV27 to TRBJ2-5, with D possibly matching TRBD2 (6 bases). The J call is uncertain, as TRBJ2-7 better fits the DNA end. This CDR3 comprises 17 residues. Per germline, CDR1 MNHEY and CDR2 SMNVEV (reference sequence). The CDR3 reads CASSLSIGGAYPYEQYF. CDR3 DNA sequence: TGTGCCAGCAGTTTATCAATCGGAGGGGCTTACCCGTACGAGCAGTACTTC.

The rearrangement links TRBV29-1 to TRBJ2-5, with TRBD2 identical over 7 bases. The J call may be mistaken, given a closer DNA end match to TRBJ2-7. Germline assignment: CDR1 SQVTM and CDR2 ANQGSEA. The CDR3 totals 12 residues. The CDR3 sequence is CSVERELGEQYF. In DNA form, the CDR3 reads TGCAGCGTTGAGCGGGAGTTAGGCGAGCAGTACTTC.

This sequence joins TRBV5-1 and TRBJ1-4, with D possibly TRBD1 on 6 matching bases. The CDR3 runs to 15 residues. V was clipped by 2 bases and J by 2 bases, with 10 bases between them. In germline, CDR1 is SGHRS, CDR2 YFSETQ. CDR3 sequence: CASSLTGLTNEKLFF. The CDR3 DNA is TGCGCCAGCAGCTTAACAGGGTTGACTAATGAAAAACTGTTTTTT. Together with reference TRBV5-1 and TRBJ1-4, the CDR3 gives the full variable domain: KAGVTQTPRYLIKTRGQQVTLSCSPISGHRSVSWYQQTPGQGLQFLFEYFSETQRNKGNFPGRFSGRQFSNSRSEMNVSTLELGDSALYLCASSLTGLTNEKLFFGSGTQLSVL.